This TCR beta chain was recorded in a study of blood T cells in healthy people across ages. Study context: For every two T cells, template switching captured about one barcoded beta molecule.

With V trimmed by 4 bases and J by 7 bases, 10 bases remained unmatched. This CDR3 comprises 16 residues. CDR1 SGHRS and CDR2 YFSETQ come from the germline V gene. Combining a sample-barcoded 5' primer with a J-beta primer mix, a second PCR ran for roughly 6 to 11 cycles. Tagging of each cDNA molecule was performed by a template-switch adaptor with 12 random nucleotides. TCRdb reprocessed the 5' RACE reads with MiXCR, giving one entry per CDR3 protein. This table has approximately 730,000 distinct CDR3 sequences, roughly two fifths appearing once. Study-wide findings and caveats: Age brought a roughly linear fall in TCR beta diversity measured per million T cells. Diversity was higher, and naive CD4+ cells more numerous, in long-lived donors than in aged donors.

For this clonotype: What it binds is not known.

The sequence derives from a woman aged 60-75 years in good health. The sequenced sample was blood. The chain carries TRBV5-1 and TRBJ2-1; 11 bases fit TRBD2. Here the CDR3 DNA reads TGCGCCAGCAGCACCCCTTTTAGCGGGGGGGCTAATGAGCAGTTCTTC. It encodes CASSTPFSGGANEQFF.